The 28 T cell receptor beta chains presented below share a single source sample, sequenced in a study of blood T cells in healthy people across ages. Using a J-beta primer mix together with a sample-barcoded 5' primer, a second PCR was run for roughly 6 to 11 cycles. TCRdb reanalysed the 5' RACE reads using MiXCR and keeps one entry per CDR3 protein. This table has more than 450,000 distinct CDR3 sequences, roughly a quarter appearing once. The sample was also linked to a second study, of T cells of mothers and their children.

Sequencing was carried out using blood. Receptor source: a boy between 2 and 10 years old in good health.

The chain has TRBV7-2 and TRBJ2-1; D is uncertain. Germline CDR1 reads SGHTA; CDR2 reads FQGNSA. Trimming removed 2 bases at V and 1 base at J, with 9 bases between. The CDR3 spans 15 residues. The chain's CDR3 is CASSLSGVSYNEQFF. DNA of the CDR3: TGTGCCAGCAGCTTATCTGGGGTATCCTACAATGAGCAGTTCTTC.

The J gene is TRBJ1-1, the V gene TRBV6-5, with D perhaps matching TRBD1 (6 bases). Per the germline V gene, CDR1 is MNHEY and CDR2 is SVGAGI. Deletions cut 0 bases from V and 8 bases from J, with 10 bases between. This CDR3 has 13 amino acids. CDR3 in DNA: TGTGCCAGCAGTTACTCGAAGGGGGACGAAGCTTTCTTT. Encoded protein: CASSYSKGDEAFF.

CDR3 protein: CASSSRRDEKLFF. CDR3 DNA sequence: TGTGCCAGCAGCTCCCGGCGGGATGAAAAACTGTTTTTT. The V and J genes are TRBV12-3 or TRBV12-4 and TRBJ1-4; D unresolved. This CDR3 is 13 amino acids long. The germline V and J ends were trimmed by 6 bases and 6 bases, with 11 bases remaining between them.

This clonotype was seen a few times. CDR3 sequence: CASSVGILENSPLHF. The CDR3 DNA is TGTGCCAGCAGCGTAGGGATCTTGGAGAATTCACCCCTCCACTTT. This chain uses TRBV9 with TRBJ1-6, with D unresolved. The germline CDR1 and CDR2 sequences are SGDLS and YYNGEE. V was cut by 0 bases and J by 7 bases, with 11 bases left in between. The CDR3 spans 15 residues.

The chain uses TRBV3-1 and TRBJ2-1; 8 nucleotides agree with TRBD2. Germline CDR1 LGHDT, CDR2 YNNKEL (reference sequence). This CDR3 spans 16 amino acids. J lost 2 bases, V lost 5 bases, and 8 bases had no gene match. The CDR3 is CASSSVREGTYNEQFF. The DNA for the CDR3 is TGTGCCAGCAGCTCGGTCCGGGAGGGTACCTACAATGAGCAGTTCTTC.

This clonotype was counted between two and nine times. The genes are TRBV14 and TRBJ2-7, with D possibly matching TRBD2 (5 bases). This CDR3 is 16 amino acids long. Germline-derived CDR1 and CDR2 are SGHDN and FVKESK. The ends were cut back, 1 base at V and 3 bases at J, with 16 bases in the middle. For the CDR3, the DNA is TGTGCCAGCAGCCAAGTAGGGAGTCTCCTTCTCTACGAGCAGTACTTC. This translates into CASSQVGSLLLYEQYF.

This clonotype turned up a few times. CDR3 loop: CASRQGAKETQYF. The CDR3 DNA follows: TGTGCCAGCAGACAGGGGGCTAAGGAGACCCAGTACTTC. V is TRBV6-5 and J is TRBJ2-5, with TRBD1 matching 9 bases. The CDR3 totals 13 residues. Germline loops: CDR1 MNHEY, CDR2 SVGAGI. V was clipped by 6 bases and J by 5 bases; unmatched bases: 4.

A few counts support this clonotype. The chain links TRBV4-1 to TRBJ2-2, with TRBD1 matching 9 bases. The V gene end was trimmed by 2 bases and the J gene end by 2 bases; junction bases not matched to a gene: 3. The germline CDR1 and CDR2 sequences are MGHRA and YSYEKL. The CDR3 has 16 amino acids. The CDR3 sequence: CASSQLGQGNTGELFF. CDR3 bases: TGCGCCAGCAGCCAACTGGGACAGGGAAACACCGGGGAGCTGTTTTTT.

This clonotype came up many times. This chain links TRBV29-1 with TRBJ1-1, with D unclear. The CDR3 loop spans 11 amino acids. Germline assignment: CDR1 SQVTM and CDR2 ANQGSEA. The V end was cut by 6 bases, the J end by 1 base, with 6 bases between. The CDR3 loop is CSVRANTEAFF. The DNA for the CDR3 is TGCAGCGTCAGAGCGAACACTGAAGCTTTCTTT.

J is TRBJ2-7 and V is TRBV5-1; 7 bases line up with TRBD1. V trimming: 4 bases; J trimming: 2 bases; junction bases outside the gene matches: 9. The germline V gene has CDR1 SGHRS and CDR2 YFSETQ. The CDR3 runs 15 residues. This chain's CDR3 is CASSARQGFTYEQYF. As DNA, the CDR3 is TGCGCCAGCAGCGCCCGACAGGGTTTTACCTACGAGCAGTACTTC.

This clonotype was counted only a few times. This chain uses TRBV7-2 with TRBJ1-5; D ambiguous. Germline V gene lookup returns CDR1 SGHTA and CDR2 FQGNSA. This CDR3 comprises 15 residues. V lost 1 base, J lost 3 bases, and 10 bases lay in between. The CDR3 sequence: CASSLEVAVNQPQHF. CDR3 sequence (DNA): TGTGCCAGCAGCTTAGAGGTGGCAGTCAATCAGCCCCAGCATTTT. Full variable domain (remainder filled in from reference TRBV7-2 and TRBJ1-5): GAGVSQSPSNKVTEKGKDVELRCDPISGHTALYWYRQSLGQGLEFLIYFQGNSAPDKSGLPSDRFSAERTGGSVSTLTIQRTQQEDSAVYLCASSLEVAVNQPQHFGDGTRLSIL.

This clonotype was observed a few times. The chain's CDR3 is CASTSLANWGEQFF. The CDR3 DNA sequence: TGTGCCAGCACCTCATTGGCTAACTGGGGGGAGCAGTTCTTC. The rearrangement joins TRBV6-6 to TRBJ2-1; the D call may be TRBD1 or TRBD2 (5 bases each). Germline V gene data show CDR1 as MNHNY and CDR2 as SVGAGI (reference sequence). V lost 7 bases to trimming and J lost 10 bases, with 20 bases between them. CDR3 length: 14 amino acids.

The chain carries TRBV3-1 and TRBJ2-5, with D perhaps being TRBD1 or TRBD2 (5 bases each). The end of the DNA fits TRBJ2-7 better, so the J call may be wrong. The germline V gene has CDR1 LGHDT and CDR2 YNNKEL (reference sequence). The CDR3 spans 15 residues. The CDR3 loop is CASSQDWDPLREQYF. DNA for the CDR3: TGTGCCAGCAGCCAAGATTGGGACCCATTGCGCGAGCAGTACTTC.

This clonotype was seen a few times. The CDR3 DNA reads TGTGCCAGCAGCCCCGCGATGTTGCAACAGCAGGAGCTGTTTTTT. Protein sequence: CASSPAMLQQQELFF. The chain links TRBV12-3 or TRBV12-4 to TRBJ2-2, with D uncertain. Deletions cut 6 bases from V and 10 bases from J, with 21 bases between. The CDR3 totals 15 residues.

This clonotype was counted only a few times. The chain links TRBV6-6 to TRBJ1-3, with 7 bases aligning to TRBD1. The CDR3 contains 15 residues. After removal of 5 bases from V and 1 base from J, the junction contained 5 bases not matched to a gene. The germline V gene has CDR1 MNHNY and CDR2 SVGAGI (reference sequence). This CDR3 reads CASSDRVKSGNTIYF. DNA of the CDR3: TGTGCCAGCAGTGACAGGGTTAAATCTGGAAACACCATATATTTT.

The chain joins TRBV14 to TRBJ1-2; D gene unclear. Germline assignment: CDR1 SGHDN and CDR2 FVKESK. V was clipped by 4 bases and J by 7 bases, with 16 bases between them. CDR3 length: 14 amino acids. CDR3 sequence: CASSLDRRSGGYTF. The DNA of the CDR3 is TGTGCCAGCAGCCTCGATCGGAGGTCGGGTGGCTACACCTTC. Combining the CDR3 with reference TRBV14 and TRBJ1-2 gives the whole variable domain EAGVTQFPSHSVIEKGQTVTLRCDPISGHDNLYWYRRVMGKEIKFLLHFVKESKQDESGMPNNRFLAERTGGTYSTLKVQPAELEDSGVYFCASSLDRRSGGYTFGSGTRLTVV.

The chain couples TRBV10-3 to TRBJ2-5; D is ambiguous. Germline V CDR1 and CDR2: ENHRY, SYGVKD. CDR3 length: 11 residues. V lost 6 bases and J lost 7, with 9 bases in between. The CDR3 region has the DNA TGTGCCATCAGCGCCCGCGGGACCCAGTACTTC. Its protein is CAISARGTQYF.

This clonotype was found a few times. The rearrangement links TRBV19 to TRBJ2-5; 11 nucleotides agree with TRBD1. V lost 3 bases and J lost 4; bases outside the gene matches: 7. The CDR3 has 16 amino acids. Germline-derived CDR1 and CDR2 are LNHDA and SQIVND (reference sequence). CDR3 sequence reads: CASSILRTGGGETQYF. CDR3 DNA: TGTGCCAGTAGTATTCTCAGGACAGGGGGCGGAGAGACCCAGTACTTC.

As to this clonotype: A read error may explain this, as a much larger clone is one base away. CDR3 bases: TGCAGTGCTGGGGGACAGGGAACCTACGAGCAGTACTTC. Translation: CSAGGQGTYEQYF. The chain uses TRBV20-1 and TRBJ2-7, with TRBD1 identical over 9 bases. The CDR3 spans 13 residues. Germline-derived CDR1 and CDR2 are DFQATT and SNEGSKA (reference sequence). V shed 5 bases and J 2 bases; nucleotides not matched to a gene: 4.

The CDR3 DNA reads as TGTGCTAGTGGTTCTGTGGGCAGGTCGCTCTATGGCTACACCTTC. Translated: CASGSVGRSLYGYTF. The genes are TRBV12-5 and TRBJ1-2; D unclear. Per germline, CDR1 LGHNT and CDR2 FRNRAP. Trimming pared 4 bases from V and 4 bases from J, leaving 16 bases between. The CDR3 contains 15 residues. The variable domain in full, with the rest retrieved from reference TRBV12-5 and TRBJ1-2, is DARVTQTPRHKVTEMGQEVTMRCQPILGHNTVFWYRQTMMQGLELLAYFRNRAPLDDSGMPKDRFSAEMPDATLATLKIQPSEPRDSAVYFCASGSVGRSLYGYTFGSGTRLTVV.

The chain recombines TRBV7-9 with TRBJ1-1; weak D call: TRBD1 (5 bases). Trimming shortened V by 5 bases and J by 6 bases, and 13 bases separated the two germline ends. CDR1 is SEHNR, CDR2 FQNEAQ, per germline (reference sequence). The CDR3 extends over 13 amino acids. CDR3 coding DNA: TGTGCCAGCAGCCCCCCGGTGGGGGCTGAAGCTTTCTTT. It is translated as CASSPPVGAEAFF.

This clonotype has a handful of counts. This rearrangement joins TRBV29-1 to TRBJ1-2; D gene uncertain. This CDR3 contains 12 residues. CDR1 SQVTM and CDR2 ANQGSEA come from the germline V gene. Trimming shortened V by 3 bases and J by 3 bases, and 8 bases separated the two germline ends. In DNA, the CDR3 is TGCAGCGTTGAGGAGGGCTACTATGGCTACACCTTC. This codes for CSVEEGYYGYTF.

This clonotype was picked up a small number of times. At one boundary the junction diverges from the germline segment, which might be a read error. This chain joins TRBV6-5 and TRBJ2-5; 8 bases fit TRBD1. CDR1 is MNHEY and CDR2 is SVGAGI in the germline V gene. The CDR3 is made up of 16 amino acids. The CDR3 bases are TGTGCCAGCACCCGGACCCTGGGGACAGGTGCAGAGACTCAGTACTTC. Its translation: CASTRTLGTGAETQYF.

The rearrangement uses TRBV30 and TRBJ1-2; D gene uncertain. V was cut by 3 bases and J by 7 bases, with 15 bases left in between. Germline assignment: CDR1 GTSNPN and CDR2 SVGIG (reference sequence). The CDR3 loop spans 13 amino acids. CDR3 amino acids: CAWSDRGDSGYTF. CDR3 DNA: TGTGCCTGGAGCGATCGCGGGGATAGTGGCTACACCTTC.

The V and J genes are TRBV3-1 and TRBJ1-4, with a possible D match to TRBD1 (5 bases). CDR1 LGHDT and CDR2 YNNKEL come from the germline V gene (reference sequence). Trimming stripped 2 bases from V and 4 bases from J, with 11 bases between. The length of the CDR3 is 15 residues. The CDR3 region is CASSQPGTRNEKLFF. The CDR3 DNA reads as TGTGCCAGCAGCCAACCCGGGACCCGTAATGAAAAACTGTTTTTT.

This clonotype was seen a handful of times. This chain connects TRBV27 to TRBJ1-2; 7 bases are a match to TRBD1. Germline V gene data show CDR1 as MNHEY and CDR2 as SMNVEV (reference sequence). This CDR3 spans 14 amino acids. With 6 bases clipped from V and 5 bases from J, the junction kept 9 bases outside the gene matches. This CDR3 reads CASSPSGQLYGYTF. CDR3 coding DNA: TGTGCCAGCAGCCCATCGGGACAGTTATATGGCTACACCTTC.

The chain uses TRBV27 and TRBJ2-4, with D perhaps matching TRBD1 (5 bases). Germline V CDR1 and CDR2: MNHEY, SMNVEV (reference sequence). V was cut by 4 bases and J by 10 bases, with 11 bases left in between. The CDR3 totals 12 residues. As DNA, the CDR3 is TGTGCCAGCAGTTCCCCCACAGGAATTCAGTACTTC. Its translation: CASSSPTGIQYF.

The CDR3 coding sequence is TGCAGCGTTGTAGTACTCGAGGGAAATTATGGCTACACCTTC. Amino acid sequence: CSVVVLEGNYGYTF. The chain is built from TRBV29-1 and TRBJ1-2, with D uncertain. Germline CDR1 SQVTM, CDR2 ANQGSEA. V shed 4 bases and J shed 5 bases, with 17 bases lying between them. This CDR3 is 14 amino acids long.